One sample yielded the 15 T cell receptor beta chains listed below, sequenced in a study of early T cells in non-severe SARS-CoV-2 infection. TCRdb recomputed calls from the 5' RACE reads with MiXCR, one row per CDR3 protein. The data hold about 80,000 distinct CDR3 sequences, with roughly an eighth observed a single time. The sample taken for sequencing was whole blood. Receptor source: an adult who was a healthcare worker with PCR-confirmed SARS-CoV-2 infection or an uninfected control (not recorded which).

The chain employs TRBV20-1 and TRBJ1-2; D perhaps matches TRBD1 (5 bases). This CDR3 is built from 14 residues. The V gene's germline CDR1 is DFQATT and CDR2 SNEGSKA (reference sequence). Between the trimmed V and J ends, which lost 5 bases and 4 bases, there was a span of 17 bases. The CDR3 nucleotides read TGCAGTGCTCTAGGCCCCGACAGCAGCTATGGCTACACCTTC. As protein: CSALGPDSSYGYTF.

This clonotype was seen repeatedly, ten times or more. This sequence joins TRBV2 and TRBJ1-2, with D uncertain. The germline CDR1 and CDR2 sequences are SNHLY and FYNNEI. The CDR3 contains 13 residues. Trimming cost V 1 base and J 4 bases, with 7 bases left between them. The CDR3 loop reads CASSEGHIYGYTF. The DNA for the CDR3 is TGTGCCAGCAGTGAAGGACACATCTATGGCTACACCTTC.

This clonotype was seen many times. This sequence joins TRBV7-9 and TRBJ2-1; 10 nucleotides line up with TRBD2. This CDR3 contains 14 residues. Germline lookup yields CDR1 SEHNR and CDR2 FQNEAQ (reference sequence). J lost 8 bases, V lost 5 bases, and 6 bases had no gene match. The CDR3 reads CASSRSGGAHEQFF. CDR3 bases: TGTGCCAGCAGCCGCAGCGGGGGGGCACATGAGCAGTTCTTC.

CDR3 coding DNA: TGTGCCAGTAGTATTCGAGGGGGCAATCAGCCCCAGCATTTT. Residues: CASSIRGGNQPQHF. The genes are TRBV19 and TRBJ1-5; tentative D call: TRBD1 (5 bases). CDR3 length: 14 amino acids. The V end lost 3 bases, the J end lost 2 bases, and 8 bases lay between the germline ends. The germline gives CDR1 LNHDA, CDR2 SQIVND (reference sequence).

The V gene is TRBV5-1, the J gene TRBJ2-1, with D unclear. Per the germline V gene, CDR1 is SGHRS and CDR2 is YFSETQ. Between the trimmed V and J ends, which lost 7 bases and 7 bases, there was a span of 21 bases. This CDR3 has 15 residues. This chain's CDR3 is CASRLSSRPENEQFF. CDR3 in DNA: TGCGCCAGCCGGTTATCATCCAGGCCAGAAAATGAGCAGTTCTTC.

This clonotype showed up many times. This chain connects TRBV3-1 to TRBJ2-7; D is perhaps TRBD1 or TRBD2 (6 bases each). V was cut by 0 bases and J by 1 base, with 13 bases left in between. In germline, CDR1 is LGHDT, CDR2 YNNKEL (reference sequence). This CDR3 has 16 amino acids. CDR3 sequence: CASSQEGGTSSYEQYF. The CDR3 DNA sequence: TGTGCCAGCAGCCAAGAGGGCGGGACAAGTTCCTACGAGCAGTACTTC.

The rearrangement uses TRBV7-2 and TRBJ1-1; 8 bases map to TRBD1. Trimming took 2 bases from V and 4 from J; bases not matched to a gene: 3. This CDR3 is built from 14 residues. Germline V gives CDR1 SGHTA, CDR2 FQGNSA. The CDR3 protein is CASSLQGAGTEAFF. Written as DNA, the CDR3 is TGTGCCAGCAGCTTACAGGGGGCAGGCACTGAAGCTTTCTTT.

This clonotype was seen more than once but under ten times. This chain joins TRBV28 and TRBJ2-1; the D is unclear. The V end was cut by 2 bases, the J end by 0 bases, with 8 bases between. This CDR3 is 15 amino acids long. Per the germline V gene, CDR1 is MDHEN and CDR2 is SYDVKM. The chain's CDR3 is CASSLLSSSYNEQFF. The DNA of the CDR3 is TGTGCCAGCAGTTTACTGTCAAGCTCCTACAATGAGCAGTTCTTC.

This clonotype came up many times. The chain joins TRBV12-3 or TRBV12-4 to TRBJ2-1, with D tentatively TRBD1 or TRBD2 (7 bases each). This CDR3 contains 15 residues. Trimming cost V 6 bases and J 11 bases, with 23 bases left between them. The CDR3 protein is CASSPGGLPTMKQFF. Here the CDR3 DNA reads TGTGCCAGCAGCCCAGGGGGACTACCCACAATGAAGCAGTTCTTC.

The table lists this clonotype with many counts. This chain links TRBV20-1 with TRBJ2-3; 9 nucleotides match TRBD2. The V gene end was trimmed by 1 base and the J gene end by 4 bases; junction bases not matched to a gene: 6. CDR3 size: 15 residues. Germline CDR1 is DFQATT and CDR2 is SNEGSKA (reference sequence). The CDR3 reads CSARVRTSEADTQYF. The CDR3 DNA is TGCAGTGCTAGAGTCCGGACTAGCGAGGCAGATACGCAGTATTTT.

The CDR3 nucleotides are TGTGCCAGCAGTGATTTGGAGACCCAGTACTTC. Residues: CASSDLETQYF. The J gene is TRBJ2-5, the V gene TRBV6-1; D ambiguous. This CDR3 spans 11 amino acids. Germline-derived CDR1 and CDR2 are MNHNS and SASEGT. Trimming removed 3 bases from V and 5 bases from J, with 4 bases in between.

This clonotype was observed a few times. V usage is TRBV6-5 and J usage is TRBJ2-7; 9 bases map to TRBD1. This CDR3 has 17 residues. Germline loops: CDR1 MNHEY, CDR2 SVGAGI. With 3 bases clipped from V and 3 bases from J, the junction kept 12 bases outside the gene matches. Here the CDR3 DNA reads TGTGCCAGCAGTTATGGGTTCGGACAGGGGCCGTACTACGAGCAGTACTTC. Translation: CASSYGFGQGPYYEQYF.

This chain links TRBV15 with TRBJ2-1; 10 bases align to TRBD2. The CDR3 sequence is 17 residues long. The germline CDR1 and CDR2 sequences are LNHNV and YYDKDF (reference sequence). Trimming cost V 0 bases and J 7 bases; bases outside gene matches: 9. The CDR3 spells CATSRDKLAGVKNEQFF. The CDR3 DNA reads as TGTGCCACCAGCAGAGACAAGCTAGCGGGGGTAAAGAATGAGCAGTTCTTC.

The gene calls are TRBV19 and TRBJ2-7; TRBD1 matches at 7 bases. In germline, CDR1 is LNHDA, CDR2 SQIVND (reference sequence). The V and J ends lost 8 bases and 2 bases, in that order; junction bases with no gene match: 9. The CDR3 consists of 14 residues. DNA of the CDR3: TGTGCCAGTGCCCCGGGGACAGACCCCTACGAGCAGTACTTC. Its protein is CASAPGTDPYEQYF.

The sample holds a few counts of this clonotype. The CDR3 DNA is TGTGCCAGCAGTACGAGACTAGCGGGAGGGGGTAATGAGCAGTTCTTC. It yields the protein CASSTRLAGGGNEQFF. V and J are TRBV6-6 and TRBJ2-1, with 14 bases fitting TRBD2. CDR1 and CDR2 from the germline V gene are MNHNY and SVGAGI (reference sequence). V dropped 5 bases and J dropped 7; count of bases not matched to a gene: 7. CDR3 length: 16 residues.